This T cell receptor beta chain was sequenced in a study of blood T cell repertoires in COVID-19. For the study at large: From the United States, Italy and Spain came samples of acute and convalescent COVID-19. The cDNA or gDNA used as material had been derived from T cells, B-cell-depleted T cells, or PBMCs.

Enrollment of patients from Seattle took place during active infection, with longitudinal follow-up. V gave up 6 bases and J gave up 8 bases; unmatched junction bases: 7. Germline V lookup: CDR1 LGHDT, CDR2 YNNKEL (reference sequence). The CDR3 length is 14 residues. Authors' analysis steps: Amplification of reference gene primers was used by the study to estimate nucleated cell counts. Here immunoSEQ multiplex PCR was the method, and the copy in TCRdb shows in-frame clones only, minus some. V and J calls and clone size are as listed in that table; D and trimming were resolved from the DNA. Counted here are 180,000 or so clones, roughly 79% occurring once; the ten biggest clones make up about 11%.

The chain employs TRBV3-1 (or the pseudogene TRBV3-2) and TRBJ2-6, with TRBD1 matching over 7 bases. Sequencing input: peripheral blood. This TCR came from a woman aged 40 to 55 with COVID-19, enrolled during active disease. Here the CDR3 reads CASSQRQGTNVLTF. As DNA, the CDR3 is TGTGCCAGCAGTCAAAGACAGGGAACCAACGTCCTGACTTTC.